The present TCR beta chain was sequenced within a study of blood T cell repertoires in COVID-19. The overall study: COVID-19 samples, acute and convalescent, were from the United States, Italy and Spain.

The V gene's germline CDR1 is MNHEY and CDR2 SVGAGI. Trimming pared 7 bases from V and 7 bases from J, leaving 17 bases between. This CDR3 is built from 14 residues. Under the authors' procedure: The assay estimated nucleated cells by amplifying reference gene primers. The data were produced by immunoSEQ multiplex PCR, yet TCRdb's version contains in-frame clones alone and is incomplete. From that table come the V and J calls and clone size; the DNA was used to work out D and trimming. This sample carries 200,000 or so clones, roughly nine tenths of them seen once, and the ten largest clones take roughly 1.7%.

The V and J genes are TRBV6-5 and TRBJ1-5, with no clear D. The origin of this receptor is a man in his 70s with acute or convalescent COVID-19. Source material: peripheral blood. Here the CDR3 reads CASTSDSLGQPQHF. The CDR3, as DNA: TGTGCCAGCACCTCGGACTCCTTGGGGCAGCCCCAGCATTTT.